This T cell receptor (beta chain) was profiled in a study of blood T cell repertoires in COVID-19. In the study overall: The cDNA or gDNA used as material had been derived from T cells, B-cell-depleted T cells, or PBMCs.

Trimming removed 4 bases at V and 3 bases at J, with 10 bases between. CDR1 and CDR2 from the germline V gene are MDHEN and SYDVKM. The CDR3 has 15 amino acids. Produced via immunoSEQ multiplex PCR; TCRdb's table is partial and in-frame only. The table has 250,000 to 350,000 clones, almost 90% seen once. Sequencing was performed on peripheral blood. The rearrangement links TRBV28 to TRBJ1-6; D uncertain. This receptor was taken from a woman aged 25 to 45 with COVID-19, enrolled during active disease. The CDR3 loop is CASSSGSNYNSPLHF. CDR3 coding DNA: TGTGCCAGCAGTTCCGGGTCCAACTATAATTCACCCCTCCACTTT.